These 20 T cell receptor beta chains were all obtained from the same sample, sequenced in a study of cytomegalovirus exposure and HLA in healthy donors. The PCR contained 60 Vbeta and 13 Jbeta primers. TCRdb's table, derived via immunoSEQ multiplex PCR, lists solely in-frame clones and lacks some. Among 150,000 to 200,000 clones, roughly three quarters were seen once, and the ten largest hold around 1.5%. Sequencing input: PBMCs. These receptors were obtained from a woman in her fifties or sixties in good health and CMV-seronegative.

The rearrangement uses TRBV29-1 and TRBJ2-5; 11 positions agree with TRBD2. V shed 7 bases, J shed 4 bases, and the junction held 2 bases outside the gene matches. CDR3 length: 12 amino acids. CDR1 is SQVTM, CDR2 ANQGSEA, per germline. As DNA, the CDR3 is TGCAGCGCCGGACTAGCGGGAGAGACCCAGTACTTC. Translated: CSAGLAGETQYF.

The rearrangement links TRBV6-6 to TRBJ1-2; a possible D gene is TRBD1 (6 bases). This CDR3 has 12 residues. V shed 6 bases and J shed 8 bases, with 13 bases lying between them. Per germline, CDR1 MNHNY and CDR2 SVGAGI (reference sequence). As DNA, the CDR3 is TGTGCCAGCAGACCCACAGGGAGCGGCTACACCTTC. Translating gives CASRPTGSGYTF.

In its sample, this clone was seen once. V is TRBV5-1 and J is TRBJ2-5; D is perhaps TRBD2 (6 bases). The germline V gene has CDR1 SGHRS and CDR2 YFSETQ. The CDR3 is made up of 14 amino acids. V was pared by 3 bases and J by 2 bases, with 11 bases between. Here the CDR3 reads CASSSPGGQETQYF. CDR3 coding DNA: TGCGCCAGCAGCTCCCCCGGGGGTCAAGAGACCCAGTACTTC.

J is TRBJ1-6 and V is TRBV2, with D perhaps TRBD1 (5 bases). Looked up from germline, CDR1 is SNHLY and CDR2 is FYNNEI. V was shortened by 5 bases and J by 1 base, with 9 bases between the two germline ends. The CDR3 runs to 15 residues. CDR3 sequence (DNA): TGTGCCAGCAGTACCCGACAGTCCTATAATTCACCCCTCCACTTT. It is translated as CASSTRQSYNSPLHF.

CDR3 region: CASSAGQGVETQYF. The CDR3 nucleotides are TGTGCCAGCAGTGCCGGACAGGGAGTGGAGACCCAGTACTTC. The rearrangement links TRBV9 to TRBJ2-5, with 8 bases aligning to TRBD1. Germline V gene sequence: CDR1 SGDLS, CDR2 YYNGEE. This CDR3 has 14 residues. Trimming removed 5 bases from V and 5 bases from J; junction bases left unmatched: 8.

The chain combines TRBV5-4 with TRBJ1-1, with D unresolved. V shed 2 bases and J shed 1 base, with 12 bases lying between them. Germline CDR1 is SGHNT and CDR2 is YYREEE (reference sequence). The CDR3 is 15 residues long. CDR3 residues: CASSFAGAGNTEAFF. The DNA for the CDR3 is TGTGCCAGCAGCTTTGCCGGAGCGGGGAACACTGAAGCTTTCTTT.

The gene calls are TRBV28 and TRBJ1-2; 7 bases match TRBD1. CDR3 length equals 14 residues. Germline CDR1 MDHEN, CDR2 SYDVKM. V gave up 5 bases and J gave up 3 bases; unmatched junction bases: 6. CDR3 residues: CASSLDRVDYGYTF. CDR3 nucleotides: TGTGCCAGCAGTCTTGACAGGGTCGACTATGGCTACACCTTC.

The chain couples TRBV25-1 to TRBJ2-5; 7 positions match TRBD1. Germline CDR1 reads MGHDK; CDR2 reads SYGVNS. Trimming took 4 bases from V and 1 from J; bases not matched to a gene: 3. This CDR3 is 14 amino acids long. The CDR3 DNA reads TGTGCCAGCAGTGCATACAGGGGCCAAGAGACCCAGTACTTC. Translation gives CASSAYRGQETQYF.

The chain uses TRBV21-1 and TRBJ2-5; the table's D call TRBD1 went unverified against the DNA. TRBV21-1 is noted as a pseudogene. CDR3 length: 15 amino acids. The CDR3 sequence is CASSPRGHSPGTQYF. CDR3 DNA: TGTGCCAGCAGCCCAAGGGGCCATAGCCCAGGAACCCAGTACTTC.

The genes are TRBV4-3 and TRBJ2-2, with D possibly matching TRBD1 (9 bases). V shed 4 bases and J shed 5 bases, with 17 bases lying between them. This CDR3 is built from 16 residues. The germline V gene has CDR1 LGHNA and CDR2 YSLEER. CDR3 nucleotides: TGCGCCAGCAGCCCGGGGGGGACAGGGATTACCGGGGAGCTGTTTTTT. This gives the protein CASSPGGTGITGELFF.

The chain recombines TRBV5-1 with TRBJ2-7; no clear D gene. Germline CDR1 is SGHRS and CDR2 is YFSETQ. CDR3 length: 14 amino acids. The V end lost 4 bases, the J end lost 0 bases, and 11 bases lay between the germline ends. CDR3: CASSTTPSSYEQYF. Written as DNA, the CDR3 is TGCGCCAGCAGCACGACTCCGAGCTCCTACGAGCAGTACTTC. The full variable domain, completed using reference TRBV5-1 and TRBJ2-7, is KAGVTQTPRYLIKTRGQQVTLSCSPISGHRSVSWYQQTPGQGLQFLFEYFSETQRNKGNFPGRFSGRQFSNSRSEMNVSTLELGDSALYLCASSTTPSSYEQYFGPGTRLTVT.

The chain links TRBV6-6 to TRBJ2-1; TRBD1 is a possible D gene (6 bases). V lost 2 bases and J 6 bases, leaving 8 bases between the germline ends. This CDR3 has 13 residues. The germline V gene has CDR1 MNHNY and CDR2 SVGAGI (reference sequence). In DNA form, the CDR3 reads TGTGCCAGCAGTTACGGCAGGGGCAATGAGCAGTTCTTC. Translating it yields CASSYGRGNEQFF.

The V and J genes are TRBV6-6 and TRBJ1-5; 7 bases agree with TRBD1. The CDR3 spans 15 residues. Germline V CDR1 and CDR2: MNHNY, SVGAGI (reference sequence). The junction had 2 bases not matched to a gene; V was cut back by 2 bases and J by 1 base. The CDR3 here is CASSYDRASNQPQHF. CDR3 bases: TGTGCCAGCAGTTACGACAGGGCCAGCAATCAGCCCCAGCATTTT.

This chain connects TRBV10-3 to TRBJ2-2, with D maybe TRBD2 (6 bases). Trimming took off 5 bases at V and 6 bases at J, with 10 bases between the two ends. CDR1 is ENHRY, CDR2 SYGVKD, per germline. The CDR3 loop spans 13 amino acids. The CDR3 region is CAISRGGAGELFF. CDR3 bases: TGTGCCATCAGTAGGGGCGGGGCCGGGGAGCTGTTTTTT.

The V call is TRBV2, the J call TRBJ1-5; no clear D gene. Germline CDR1 reads SNHLY; CDR2 reads FYNNEI. V was clipped by 7 bases and J by 1 base, with 11 bases between them. CDR3 length equals 14 residues. The DNA for the CDR3 is TGTGCCAGCAACCCCAAGACAAGCAATCAGCCCCAGCATTTT. Translation: CASNPKTSNQPQHF.

The rearrangement links TRBV9 to TRBJ2-4; D is uncertain. With 4 bases removed from V and 2 bases from J, the gap between germline ends came to 13 bases. Germline CDR1 and CDR2: SGDLS and YYNGEE. The CDR3 is 15 residues long. In nucleotides, the CDR3 is TGTGCCAGCAGCTCCCAAGACTGGCCCAAAAACATTCAGTACTTC. Protein product: CASSSQDWPKNIQYF.

In its sample, this clone was seen once. The chain is built from TRBV2 and TRBJ1-3; D gene uncertain. V lost 2 bases and J lost 4, with 12 bases in between. This CDR3 comprises 15 residues. Per germline, CDR1 SNHLY and CDR2 FYNNEI. The CDR3 is CASSENRGLGNTIYF. The CDR3 bases are TGTGCCAGCAGTGAAAATCGGGGTCTCGGAAACACCATATATTTT.

This clone was observed a single time. The chain employs TRBV7-9 and TRBJ1-1, with D possibly TRBD1 on 5 matching bases. V shed 5 bases and J shed 2 bases, with 12 bases lying between them. The CDR3 runs to 14 residues. Germline assignment: CDR1 SEHNR and CDR2 FQNEAQ (reference sequence). The CDR3 region is CASSIGVGNTEAFF. CDR3 nucleotide sequence: TGTGCCAGCAGCATAGGGGTGGGCAACACTGAAGCTTTCTTT. Looking up the rest from reference TRBV7-9 and TRBJ1-1 gives the full variable domain: DTGVSQNPRHKITKRGQNVTFRCDPISEHNRLYWYRQTLGQGPEFLTYFQNEAQLEKSRLLSDRFSAERPKGSFSTLEIQRTEQGDSAMYLCASSIGVGNTEAFFGQGTRLTVV.

The CDR3 is CASSQDRNEKLFF. The CDR3 DNA is TGCGCCAGCAGCCAAGACAGAAATGAAAAACTGTTTTTT. This chain links TRBV4-1 with TRBJ1-4; no firm D call. The CDR3 spans 13 residues. Per the germline V gene, CDR1 is MGHRA and CDR2 is YSYEKL. V was shortened by 0 bases and J by 5 bases, with 4 bases between the two germline ends.

The chain employs TRBV7-2 and TRBJ1-4; D is ambiguous. The CDR3 runs to 16 residues. In germline, CDR1 is SGHTA, CDR2 FQGNSA. V was clipped by 2 bases and J by 0 bases, with 10 bases between them. CDR3 bases: TGTGCCAGCAGCTTATATGCCAGATCAACTAATGAAAAACTGTTTTTT. This encodes CASSLYARSTNEKLFF.